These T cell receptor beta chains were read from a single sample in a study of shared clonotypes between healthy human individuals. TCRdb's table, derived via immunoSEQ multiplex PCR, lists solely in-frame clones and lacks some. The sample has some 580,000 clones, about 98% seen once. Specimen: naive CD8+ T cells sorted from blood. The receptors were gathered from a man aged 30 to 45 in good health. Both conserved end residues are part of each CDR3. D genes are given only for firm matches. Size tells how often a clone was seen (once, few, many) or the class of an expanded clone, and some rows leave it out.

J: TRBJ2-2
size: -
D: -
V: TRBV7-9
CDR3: CASNDRLLASNTGELFF
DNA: TGTGCCAGCAACGACCGTCTTCTAGCGAGTAATACCGGGGAGCTGTTTTTT

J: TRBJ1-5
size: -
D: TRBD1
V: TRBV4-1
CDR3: CASSQVGTANNQPQHF
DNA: TGCGCCAGCAGCCAAGTTGGGACAGCTAACAATCAGCCCCAGCATTTT

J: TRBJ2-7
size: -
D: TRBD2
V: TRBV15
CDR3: CATSTRLAGASYEQYF
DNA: TGTGCCACCAGCACAAGACTAGCGGGCGCCTCCTACGAGCAGTACTTC

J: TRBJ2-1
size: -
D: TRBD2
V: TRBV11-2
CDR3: CASSSVEAGISYNEQFF
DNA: TGTGCCAGCAGCTCAGTAGAAGCGGGAATCTCCTACAATGAGCAGTTCTTC

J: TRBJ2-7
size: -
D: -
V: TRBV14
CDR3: CASSQDGITGNEQYF
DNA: TGTGCCAGCAGCCAAGATGGTATAACCGGGAACGAGCAGTACTTC

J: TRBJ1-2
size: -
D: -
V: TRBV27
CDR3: CASTGSLSYGYTF
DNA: TGTGCCAGCACAGGGTCCCTCTCCTATGGCTACACCTTC

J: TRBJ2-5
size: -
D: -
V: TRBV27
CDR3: CASSGTPRMGTQYF
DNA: TGTGCCAGCAGCGGGACCCCAAGAATGGGGACCCAGTACTTC

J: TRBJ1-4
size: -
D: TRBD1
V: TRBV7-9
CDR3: CASSHQGAREKLFF
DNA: TGTGCCAGCAGCCACCAGGGGGCGCGTGAAAAACTGTTTTTT

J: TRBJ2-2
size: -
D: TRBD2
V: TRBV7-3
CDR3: CASSPTGTSGREELFF
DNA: TGTGCCAGCAGCCCCACCGGGACTAGCGGGAGAGAGGAGCTGTTTTTT

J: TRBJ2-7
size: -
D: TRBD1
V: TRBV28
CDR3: CASRTSRDRGMQYF
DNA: TGTGCCAGCAGAACGTCCCGGGACAGGGGAATGCAGTACTTC

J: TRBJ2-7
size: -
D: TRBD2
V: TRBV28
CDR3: CASSSLLAGIYEQYF
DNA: TGTGCCAGCAGTTCCCTCCTAGCGGGTATCTACGAGCAGTACTTC

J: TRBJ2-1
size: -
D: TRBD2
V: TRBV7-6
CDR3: CASSLGGINEQFF
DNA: TGTGCCAGCAGCCTGGGGGGGATCAATGAGCAGTTCTTC

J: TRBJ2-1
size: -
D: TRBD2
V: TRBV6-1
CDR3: CASSERAGGPLNEQFF
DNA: TGTGCCAGCAGTGAACGGGCGGGAGGGCCGCTAAATGAGCAGTTCTTC

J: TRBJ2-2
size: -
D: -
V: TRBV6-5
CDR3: CASSYTENTGELFF
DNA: TGTGCCAGCAGTTACACCGAGAACACCGGGGAGCTGTTTTTT

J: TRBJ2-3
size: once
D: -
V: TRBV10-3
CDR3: CAISESTQTSTDTQYF
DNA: TGTGCCATCAGTGAGTCGACTCAAACTAGCACAGATACGCAGTATTTT

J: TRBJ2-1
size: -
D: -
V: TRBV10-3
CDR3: CAISGAGTVENEQFF
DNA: TGTGCCATCAGTGGGGCCGGGACGGTCGAGAATGAGCAGTTCTTC

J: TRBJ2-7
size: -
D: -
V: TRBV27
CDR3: CASSHYVPSGYEQYF
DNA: TGTGCCAGCAGTCATTATGTACCTTCAGGATACGAGCAGTACTTC

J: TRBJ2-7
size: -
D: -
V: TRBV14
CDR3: CASSHSGARGSHAYEQYF
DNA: TGTGCCAGCAGCCATAGCGGGGCCAGGGGGTCCCATGCCTACGAGCAGTACTTC

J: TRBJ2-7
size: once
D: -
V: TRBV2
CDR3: CASSRGDYEQYF
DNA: TGTGCCAGCAGTCGCGGGGACTACGAGCAGTACTTC

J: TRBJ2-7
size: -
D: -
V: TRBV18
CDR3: CASSPPGPVGDEQYF
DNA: TGTGCCAGCTCACCCCCGGGCCCCGTCGGAGACGAGCAGTACTTC

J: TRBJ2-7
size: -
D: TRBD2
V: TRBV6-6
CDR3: CASSGGPYEQYF
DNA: TGTGCCAGCTCGGGGGGGCCCTACGAGCAGTACTTC

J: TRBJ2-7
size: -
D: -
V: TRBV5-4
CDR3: CASSHSGTNLDKQYF
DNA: TGTGCCAGCAGCCACTCCGGGACCAACCTAGATAAGCAGTACTTC

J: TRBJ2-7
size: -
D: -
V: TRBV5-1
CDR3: CASSLESVSYEQYF
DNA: TGCGCCAGCAGCTTGGAGTCGGTTTCCTACGAGCAGTACTTC

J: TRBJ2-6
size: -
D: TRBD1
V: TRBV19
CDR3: CANAGGLSGANVLTF
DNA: TGTGCCAACGCAGGGGGCCTGTCTGGGGCCAACGTCCTGACTTTC

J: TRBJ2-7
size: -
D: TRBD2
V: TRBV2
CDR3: CASSVAGGPREQYF
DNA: TGTGCCAGCAGTGTGGCGGGAGGGCCTCGGGAGCAGTACTTC

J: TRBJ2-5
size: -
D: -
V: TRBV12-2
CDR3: CASRLVGQGRSQETQYF
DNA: TGTGCAAGTCGCTTAGTCGGACAGGGCAGGAGTCAAGAGACCCAGTACTTC

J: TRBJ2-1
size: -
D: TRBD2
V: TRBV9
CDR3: CASSVVGGGYNEQFF
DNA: TGTGCCAGCAGCGTAGTCGGCGGGGGCTACAATGAGCAGTTCTTC

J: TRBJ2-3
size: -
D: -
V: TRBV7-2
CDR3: CASSPRFTGTDTQYF
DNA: TGTGCCAGCAGCCCCAGGTTCACCGGCACAGATACGCAGTATTTT

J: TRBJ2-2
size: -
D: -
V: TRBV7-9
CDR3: CASSLAYTGELFF
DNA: TGTGCCAGCAGCTTAGCGTACACCGGGGAGCTGTTTTTT

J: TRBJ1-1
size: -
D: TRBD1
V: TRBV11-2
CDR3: CASSIGQGGVFTEAFF
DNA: TGTGCCAGCAGCATAGGACAGGGCGGTGTTTTCACTGAAGCTTTCTTT

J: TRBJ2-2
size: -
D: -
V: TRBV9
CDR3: CASSSSPGELFF
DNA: TGTGCCAGCAGCTCATCTCCGGGGGAGCTGTTTTTT

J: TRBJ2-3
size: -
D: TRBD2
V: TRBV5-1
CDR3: CASSSSGREDTQYF
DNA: TGCGCCAGCAGCTCTAGCGGGAGGGAGGATACGCAGTATTTT

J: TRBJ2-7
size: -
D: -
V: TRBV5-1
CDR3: CASSLGQGFNEQYF
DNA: TGCGCCAGCAGCTTAGGCCAGGGGTTTAACGAGCAGTACTTC

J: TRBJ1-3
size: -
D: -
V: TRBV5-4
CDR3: CASSWGGNSGNTIYF
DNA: TGTGCCAGCAGCTGGGGGGGGAACTCTGGAAACACCATATATTTT

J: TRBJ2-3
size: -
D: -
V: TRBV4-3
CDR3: CASSQEVGGSTDTQYF
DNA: TGCGCCAGCAGCCAAGAGGTAGGGGGGAGCACAGATACGCAGTATTTT

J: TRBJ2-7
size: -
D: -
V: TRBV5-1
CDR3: CASSFSGASSYEQYF
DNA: TGCGCCAGCAGCTTTTCAGGCGCTAGCTCCTACGAGCAGTACTTC

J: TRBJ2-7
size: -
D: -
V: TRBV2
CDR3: CASGGLEQYF
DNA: TGTGCCAGCGGGGGTCTCGAGCAGTACTTC

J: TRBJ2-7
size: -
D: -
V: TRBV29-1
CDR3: CSLFLQGSYEQYF
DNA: TGCAGCCTCTTTCTACAGGGCTCCTACGAGCAGTACTTC

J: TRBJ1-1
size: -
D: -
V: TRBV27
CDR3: CASSLFLNTEAFF
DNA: TGTGCCAGCAGTTTATTCCTAAACACTGAAGCTTTCTTT

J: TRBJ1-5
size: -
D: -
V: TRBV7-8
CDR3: CASSLMGRYSNQPQHF
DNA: TGTGCCAGCAGCTTGATGGGACGGTATAGCAATCAGCCCCAGCATTTT

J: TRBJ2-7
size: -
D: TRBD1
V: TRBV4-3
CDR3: CASSQARTGLYEQYF
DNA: TGCGCCAGCAGCCAAGCAAGGACAGGGCTCTACGAGCAGTACTTC

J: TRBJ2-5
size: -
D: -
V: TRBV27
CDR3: CASSHPSGDKGTQYF
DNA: TGTGCCAGCAGCCACCCTTCTGGAGACAAGGGGACCCAGTACTTC

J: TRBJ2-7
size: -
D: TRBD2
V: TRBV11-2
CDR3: CASSFGLAGGGSYEQYF
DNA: TGTGCCAGCAGCTTTGGACTAGCGGGAGGGGGGTCCTACGAGCAGTACTTC

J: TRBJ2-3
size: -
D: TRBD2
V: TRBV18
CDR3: CASSPWRTGGDTQYF
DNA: TGTGCCAGCTCACCTTGGAGAACGGGGGGGGATACGCAGTATTTT

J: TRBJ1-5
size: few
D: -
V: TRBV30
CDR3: CAWSFSSQPQHF
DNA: TGTGCCTGGAGTTTTAGTAGTCAGCCCCAGCATTTT

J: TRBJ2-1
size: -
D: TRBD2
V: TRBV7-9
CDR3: CASNPSGRVSDEQFF
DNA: TGTGCCAGCAACCCTAGCGGGAGGGTTTCGGATGAGCAGTTCTTC

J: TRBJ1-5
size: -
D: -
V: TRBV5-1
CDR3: CASSWDGDSNQPQHF
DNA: TGCGCCAGCAGCTGGGACGGCGATAGCAATCAGCCCCAGCATTTT

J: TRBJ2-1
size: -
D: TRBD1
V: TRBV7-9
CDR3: CASSLEGQGSYEQFF
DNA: TGTGCCAGCAGCTTAGAGGGACAGGGCTCGTATGAGCAGTTCTTC

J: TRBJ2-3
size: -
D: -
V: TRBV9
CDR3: CASSVAGSEQGTDTQYF
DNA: TGTGCCAGCAGCGTAGCTGGGAGCGAGCAGGGCACAGATACGCAGTATTTT

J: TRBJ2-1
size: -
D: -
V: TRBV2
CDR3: CASSETDNSYNEQFF
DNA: TGTGCCAGCAGTGAGACGGACAACTCCTACAATGAGCAGTTCTTC

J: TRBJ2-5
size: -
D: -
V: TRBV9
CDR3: CASSPGTLETQYF
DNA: TGTGCCAGCAGCCCCGGGACACTGGAGACCCAGTACTTC

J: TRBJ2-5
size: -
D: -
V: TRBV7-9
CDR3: CASRVGGTGTQYF
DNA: TGTGCCAGCAGGGTTGGGGGAACTGGAACCCAGTACTTC

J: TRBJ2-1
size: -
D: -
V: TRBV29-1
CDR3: CSVEGGHYNEQFF
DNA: TGCAGCGTTGAAGGGGGACACTACAATGAGCAGTTCTTC

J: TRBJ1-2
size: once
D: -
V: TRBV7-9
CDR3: CASSLQPFYGYTF
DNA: TGTGCCAGCAGCTTACAGCCCTTCTATGGCTACACCTTC

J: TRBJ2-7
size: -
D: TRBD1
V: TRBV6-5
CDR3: CASSYFSGTDPYEQYF
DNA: TGTGCCAGCAGTTACTTTTCCGGGACAGATCCCTACGAGCAGTACTTC